This T cell receptor (beta chain) was sequenced during a study of Tregs in tolerant kidney transplant recipients. Study observations and caveats: Findings come from small patient numbers and require larger validation.

The CDR3 is 16 amino acids. Germline V gene lookup returns CDR1 KGHSH and CDR2 LQKENI. V gave up 3 bases and J gave up 4 bases; unmatched junction bases: 8. As for this clone: The antigen remains undetermined.

TCRdb keeps only in-frame clones here, not all; method: immunoSEQ multiplex PCR. Among 110,000 or so clones listed, roughly 93% were seen once. What was sequenced was CD4+ T cells from blood. V usage is TRBV18 and J usage is TRBJ2-7, with 11 bases matching TRBD2. This clonotype was sampled from a human donor in good health. For the CDR3, the DNA is TGTGCCAGCTCACCCTCACTAGCGGGAGTAGGGTACGAGCAGTACTTC. This gives the protein CASSPSLAGVGYEQYF.